The 5 T cell receptor beta chains given below trace back to one sample, sequenced in a study of blood T cells in healthy people across ages (dated by TCRdb to 2013 to 2016). The library relied on 5' RACE. Data came from an Illumina HiSeq 2500. A second PCR of roughly 6 to 11 cycles was run with a J-beta primer mix and a sample-barcoded 5' primer. TCRdb reprocessed the public reads (quality trimming at Q25 with fastp, clone calling with MiXCR) and kept in-frame beta chains. Rows with a matching CDR3 protein are joined into one entry that keeps the most common DNA and genes. A total of a few hundred thousand distinct CDR3 sequences appear in this sample, roughly 28% of them only once. 18% of the sample is taken by the ten largest. The sequenced material came from blood. Every receptor here comes from a woman in her 70s in good health.

The chain joins TRBV10-3 to TRBJ2-5; tentatively, D is TRBD1 (6 bases). The ends were cut back, 5 bases at V and 11 bases at J, with 15 bases in the middle. Germline CDR1 and CDR2: ENHRY and SYGVKD. This CDR3 comprises 12 residues. The CDR3 DNA follows: TGTGCCATCAGTAACCAAGCAGGGGAGCAGTACTTC. It encodes CAISNQAGEQYF.

A note on this clonotype: Its ends do not fully match the called genes, so a read error is possible. V and J are TRBV10-3 and TRBJ2-1, with D possibly TRBD2 on 5 matching bases. Germline V gene lookup returns CDR1 ENHRY and CDR2 SYGVKD. CDR3 length: 12 residues. The CDR3 DNA follows: TGTGCCACGTCGCAAAGATTCCACGAGCGGTACTTC. This encodes CATSQRFHERYF.

This chain links TRBV7-2 with TRBJ2-7; unclear D gene. The CDR3 spans 14 residues. With 1 base removed from V and 4 bases from J, the gap between germline ends came to 11 bases. Germline V gene lookup returns CDR1 SGHTA and CDR2 FQGNSA. Here the CDR3 reads CASSLVIGRYEQYF. In DNA form, the CDR3 reads TGTGCCAGCAGCTTAGTCATAGGCCGGTACGAGCAGTACTTC.

Points on this clonotype: A read error is likely, as this CDR3 ends without the conserved phenylalanine or tryptophan. J is TRBJ1-6 and V is TRBV5-6, with a possible D match to TRBD1 (6 bases). Germline V lookup: CDR1 SGHDT, CDR2 YYEEEE. This CDR3 has 16 residues. V lost 2 bases and J lost 5, with 14 bases in between. CDR3 protein: CASSFLRGGDNSPLHL. The CDR3 DNA reads as TGTGCCAGCAGCTTCCTTCGGGGGGGCGATAATTCACCCCTCCACCTT.

Only one count was recorded for this clonotype. The gene calls are TRBV12-3 or TRBV12-4 and TRBJ2-1; D gene uncertain. The ends were cut back, 6 bases at V and 6 bases at J, with 6 bases in the middle. The CDR3 runs to 11 residues. CDR3 in DNA: TGTGCCAGCAGGGCGATCAATGAGCAGTTCTTC. Its protein is CASRAINEQFF.